These 10 T cell receptor beta chains share one sample of origin, sequenced in a study of Ad26.COV2.S vaccination and SARS-CoV-2 variants. Measured with immunoSEQ multiplex PCR; TCRdb has only the in-frame clones, and not every one. The sample lists about 410,000 clones; approximately 91% were seen once. Noted treatment: roughly 20 received Ad26.COV2.S at low or high dose, single or two shots; several received placebo; per-sample allocation not given. The samples were gathered on day 63 after the first injection of vaccine or placebo. The specimen was peripheral blood, collected in a trial of Ad26.COV2.S vaccine versus placebo. Receptors were obtained from a person between 18 and 65 years old who received the Ad26.COV2.S COVID-19 vaccine or a placebo.

The chain joins TRBV7-9 to TRBJ1-2, with a possible D match to TRBD1 (5 bases). Trimming cost V 4 bases and J 2 bases, with 11 bases left between them. In germline, CDR1 is SEHNR, CDR2 FQNEAQ (reference sequence). The CDR3 has 14 amino acids. For the CDR3, the DNA is TGTGCCAGCAGCTCAGGGTTTGCGAACTATGGCTACACCTTC. It encodes CASSSGFANYGYTF. The entire variable domain, with the rest obtained from reference TRBV7-9 and TRBJ1-2, is as follows: DTGVSQNPRHKITKRGQNVTFRCDPISEHNRLYWYRQTLGQGPEFLTYFQNEAQLEKSRLLSDRFSAERPKGSFSTLEIQRTEQGDSAMYLCASSSGFANYGYTFGSGTRLTVV.

This chain uses TRBV5-4 with TRBJ2-5; D ambiguous. CDR3 size: 12 residues. Between the trimmed V and J ends, which lost 3 bases and 1 base, there was a span of 4 bases. The germline V gene has CDR1 SGHNT and CDR2 YYREEE (reference sequence). DNA for the CDR3: TGTGCCAGCAGCTCCGTCCAAGAGACCCAGTACTTC. This translates into CASSSVQETQYF.

A few counts support this clone. The chain carries TRBV5-1 and TRBJ2-5; possible D gene TRBD2, 7 bases. Germline V lookup: CDR1 SGHRS, CDR2 YFSETQ. Trimming cost V 3 bases and J 4 bases, with 22 bases left between them. The CDR3 spans 17 residues. The CDR3 loop reads CASSSFRASGGGETQYF. Written as DNA, the CDR3 is TGCGCCAGCAGCTCCTTTAGGGCTAGCGGAGGGGGAGAGACCCAGTACTTC.

The chain's CDR3 is CASSFSLAGLSGANVLTF. In nucleotides, the CDR3 is TGTGCCAGCAGCTTTAGTCTAGCAGGGCTCTCTGGGGCCAACGTCCTGACTTTC. V is TRBV5-4 and J is TRBJ2-6; D tentatively reads TRBD1 or TRBD2 (5 bases each). Germline lookup yields CDR1 SGHNT and CDR2 YYREEE (reference sequence). V dropped 2 bases and J dropped 0 bases, with 15 bases sitting between them. The CDR3 has 18 residues.

As for this clone: Other DNA sequences within the sample encode an identical CDR3. The chain carries TRBV6-5 and TRBJ2-2, with D uncertain. V shed 6 bases and J shed 2 bases, with 7 bases lying between them. Germline V gives CDR1 MNHEY, CDR2 SVGAGI. CDR3 length equals 13 residues. The CDR3 bases are TGTGCCAGCAGCCCAAGAAACACCGGGGAGCTGTTTTTT. Its translation: CASSPRNTGELFF.

The rearrangement uses TRBV18 and TRBJ2-3, with 11 bases aligning to TRBD2. With V trimmed by 5 bases and J by 2 bases, 3 bases remained unmatched. Germline CDR1 is KGHSH and CDR2 is LQKENI. The CDR3 has 15 amino acids. The CDR3 bases are TGTGCCAGCTCAAGGGGACTAGCGGACACAGATACGCAGTATTTT. This translates into CASSRGLADTDTQYF.

In DNA form, the CDR3 reads TGTGCCAGCTCATCTAGAGCGGGAAGGGCAGATACGCAGTATTTT. This encodes CASSSRAGRADTQYF. V and J are TRBV18 and TRBJ2-3; 7 bases line up with TRBD2. Losses at the gene ends were 5 bases for V and 4 bases for J; bases not matched to a gene: 9. Per the germline V gene, CDR1 is KGHSH and CDR2 is LQKENI. The CDR3 extends over 15 amino acids.

The V call is TRBV28, the J call TRBJ2-1; weak D call: TRBD1 (6 bases). This CDR3 is 13 amino acids long. Germline V gene data show CDR1 as MDHEN and CDR2 as SYDVKM. Trimming cost V 4 bases and J 2 bases, with 6 bases left between them. The CDR3 DNA follows: TGTGCCAGCAGTTGGACAGCCTACAATGAGCAGTTCTTC. Translating it yields CASSWTAYNEQFF.

The CDR3 coding sequence is TGTGCCACCGTACAGGGGGTTGTAACTGAAGCTTTCTTT. Amino acid sequence: CATVQGVVTEAFF. The chain carries TRBV28 and TRBJ1-1, with 8 bases fitting TRBD1. Trimming at V came to 10 bases and at J to 5 bases, leaving 9 bases not matched to a gene. The CDR3 is made up of 13 amino acids. The germline V gene has CDR1 MDHEN and CDR2 SYDVKM.

The rearrangement uses TRBV7-2 and TRBJ2-7, with unresolved D. CDR1 SGHTA and CDR2 FQGNSA come from the germline V gene. V was cut by 1 base and J by 0 bases, with 13 bases left in between. The CDR3 is 16 amino acids. As DNA, the CDR3 is TGTGCCAGCAGCTTAGACAGATACGCCAGCTCCTACGAGCAGTACTTC. Amino acid sequence: CASSLDRYASSYEQYF.